A selection of T cell receptor beta chains follows, all from one sample in a study of T cell clonotyping in hematopoietic cell transplantation. Libraries were prepared by immunoSEQ multiplex PCR; TCRdb keeps only in-frame clonotypes and omits some of them. The profile covers 8,400 or so clones, with roughly 66% appearing a single time and around a fifth taken by the ten largest. Sequenced here: peripheral blood mononuclear cells, sampled 100 days after allogeneic stem cell transplant. These receptors all stem from a male patient between 60 and 69 years old who had an allogeneic stem cell transplant from an unrelated donor, so the T cells may come from the graft donor. Some clones in this sample may be carry-over from other donors' samples. The CDR3 runs from the conserved cysteine through the conserved F or W. The D gene is left open where the match is weak.

TRBD2	TRBJ2-3	TRBV5-1	CASSLTSGGADTQYF
TRBD1	TRBJ2-5	TRBV2	CASSDGDRGLETQYF
-	TRBJ1-6	TRBV25-1	CASSVRDTGSPLHF
-	TRBJ2-7	TRBV6-5	CASSYRANYEQYF
-	TRBJ1-2	TRBV29-1	CSVGGAGGDGYTF
-	TRBJ2-5	TRBV2	CASSPFSTQEETQYF
TRBD2	TRBJ2-3	TRBV7-6	CASSPGTSLDTQYF
TRBD1	TRBJ2-7	TRBV27	CASSTNSGGKGYEQYF
TRBD1	TRBJ1-5	TRBV2	CASSPATGGNQPQHF
-	TRBJ1-2	TRBV27	CASSTPPAGYTF
TRBD1	TRBJ2-7	TRBV4-2	CASSQSTGTGSDEQYF
-	TRBJ2-5	TRBV15	CATSSRTWGTQYF
TRBD2	TRBJ2-3	TRBV6-5	CASSYAGVGTDTQYF
-	TRBJ1-1	TRBV30	CAWTPLGGKAFF
TRBD1	TRBJ2-7	TRBV4-1	CASSQDWTGAPYEQYF
-	TRBJ1-1	TRBV11-2	CASSFRGGGEAFF
-	TRBJ1-5	TRBV11-2	CASSAGTPNQPQHF
-	TRBJ2-1	TRBV2	CASSEFEYRGLTYNEQFF
-	TRBJ2-7	TRBV28	CASSLVGDTYEQYF
TRBD1	TRBJ2-2	TRBV2	CASRDRWNTGELFF
-	TRBJ1-1	TRBV5-6	CASSNPLRGGVNTEAFF
TRBD2	TRBJ2-1	TRBV29-1	CSAGAAGGSYNEQFF
TRBD1	TRBJ2-6	TRBV27	CASSINRGPNVSGSGANVLTF
-	TRBJ1-2	TRBV19	CASSLGVGDYGYTF
TRBD1	TRBJ2-3	TRBV6-4	CASSLGQGETDTQYF